This is a list of T cell receptor beta chains from one sample in a study of regulatory T cells in long-lasting Graves disease. TCRdb itself ran the multiplex PCR reads through MiXCR, one entry per CDR3 protein. The table has some 250,000 distinct CDR3 sequences, around 18% seen once. The sequences come from peripheral blood mononuclear cells (PBMCs), collected at new diagnosis, from a patient treated with antithyroid drugs. The receptor set was obtained from a female donor with Graves disease. Both conserved end residues are part of each CDR3. Each record gives: V gene, clone size, J gene, D gene, CDR3 protein, CDR3 DNA. The D gene is left open where the match is weak. The listing skips clone size in some rows; elsewhere it reads once, few, many or a size class.

TRBV12-3/TRBV12-4,many,TRBJ1-2,-,CASGSGPTGDRYTF,TGTGCCAGCGGTTCAGGACCCACCGGTGACCGCTACACCTTC
TRBV7-3,-,TRBJ1-1,-,CASRKWVNTEAFF,TGTGCCAGCAGGAAATGGGTGAACACTGAAGCTTTCTTT
TRBV27,-,TRBJ2-1,-,CASSLLTGTTAYNEQFF,TGTGCCAGCAGTCTCCTGACCGGGACCACGGCCTACAATGAGCAGTTCTTC
TRBV12-3/TRBV12-4,many,TRBJ2-7,-,CASSLPNRGTIYEQYF,TGTGCCAGCAGTTTACCCAACAGGGGGACTATCTACGAGCAGTACTTC
TRBV9,many,TRBJ1-5,-,CASSASADSSNQPQHF,TGTGCCAGCAGCGCCTCGGCGGACAGTAGCAATCAGCCCCAGCATTTT
TRBV3-1,many,TRBJ1-1,-,CASSQAFEAFF,TGTGCCAGCAGCCAAGCATTCGAAGCTTTCTTT
TRBV7-7,many,TRBJ2-5,-,CASSLVSSETQYF,TGTGCTAGCAGCTTAGTTTCGTCTGAGACCCAGTACTTC
TRBV27,few,TRBJ2-1,-,CASSLSSPVTSNEQFF,TGTGCCAGCAGTTTAAGCTCGCCAGTGACTAGTAATGAGCAGTTCTTC
TRBV6-1,few,TRBJ2-4,TRBD2,CASSEAHSGRGVGNIQYF,TGTGCCAGCAGTGAAGCGCACAGCGGGAGGGGAGTGGGGAACATTCAGTACTTC
TRBV7-2,many,TRBJ2-7,-,CASSLVSNQPYEQYF,TGTGCCAGCAGCTTAGTCTCGAACCAGCCCTACGAGCAGTACTTC
TRBV14,many,TRBJ1-1,-,CASSQDSRSGSWAFF,TGTGCCAGCAGCCAAGATTCCCGGTCGGGGAGCTGGGCTTTCTTT
TRBV7-2,-,TRBJ2-7,TRBD2,CASSLGAGGPWGEQYF,TGTGCCAGCAGCTTAGGAGCGGGAGGGCCCTGGGGCGAGCAGTACTTC
TRBV7-9,many,TRBJ1-2,TRBD1,CASSPGEGAYGYTF,TGTGCCAGCAGCCCGGGGGAGGGGGCTTATGGCTACACCTTC
TRBV20-1,many,TRBJ1-5,TRBD1,CSARRTGGDQPQHF,TGCAGTGCTAGGCGGACAGGGGGCGATCAGCCCCAGCATTTT
TRBV5-1,few,TRBJ1-2,-,CASRALGDYGYTF,TGCGCCAGCAGGGCTCTTGGGGACTATGGCTACACCTTC
TRBV2,many,TRBJ2-7,TRBD2,CASSFTRTSPSYEQYF,TGTGCCAGCAGTTTCACCCGGACTAGCCCATCCTACGAGCAGTACTTC
TRBV20-1,-,TRBJ2-7,-,CSARHTGRQGYEQYF,TGCAGTGCTAGACACACCGGCAGGCAGGGATACGAGCAGTACTTC
TRBV24-1,-,TRBJ2-6,-,CATSGYSGANVLTF,TGTGCCACCAGTGGATACTCTGGGGCCAACGTCCTGACTTTC
TRBV6-1,many,TRBJ2-4,-,CASSEEPGSGNIQYF,TGTGCCAGCAGTGAAGAACCAGGATCGGGAAACATTCAGTACTTC
TRBV5-1,many,TRBJ1-3,-,CASSPQGGDTIYF,TGCGCCAGCAGCCCGCAAGGTGGGGACACCATATATTTT
TRBV18,-,TRBJ2-3,-,CASSPRSRTDTQYF,TGTGCCAGCTCACCACGGAGCCGCACAGATACGCAGTATTTT
TRBV20-1,many,TRBJ1-2,-,CSATPGPTGYTF,TGCAGTGCTACACCGGGGCCAACTGGCTACACCTTC
TRBV2,many,TRBJ2-1,-,CASRERGYGYNEQFF,TGTGCCAGCAGGGAACGGGGATATGGCTACAATGAGCAGTTCTTC
TRBV19,many,TRBJ2-1,TRBD2,CASSNLLAGQYNEQFF,TGTGCCAGTAGTAATCTCCTAGCGGGGCAATACAATGAGCAGTTCTTC
TRBV7-2,many,TRBJ2-1,TRBD2,CASSLGTSGSSYEQFF,TGTGCCAGCAGCTTAGGTACTAGCGGGAGTTCTTATGAGCAGTTCTTC
TRBV12-3/TRBV12-4,many,TRBJ1-1,TRBD1,CASSRGVSIGTEAFF,TGTGCCAGCAGCAGGGGGGTCAGCATCGGAACTGAAGCTTTCTTT
TRBV7-9,many,TRBJ2-5,TRBD2,CASSTSLANAETQYF,TGTGCCAGCAGCACTTCACTAGCGAATGCAGAGACCCAGTACTTC
TRBV20-1,-,TRBJ1-6,TRBD1,CSAKQGARNSPLHF,TGCAGTGCGAAACAGGGGGCAAGGAATTCACCCCTCCACTTT
TRBV4-3,many,TRBJ2-1,TRBD2,CANSQAGVPNNEQFF,TGCGCCAACAGCCAGGCGGGAGTGCCTAACAATGAGCAGTTCTTC
TRBV4-3,-,TRBJ2-3,TRBD2,CASSRVSGSTSDTQYF,TGCGCCAGCAGCCGGGTCAGCGGGAGTACGTCCGATACGCAGTATTTT
TRBV5-1,many,TRBJ1-5,TRBD1,CASSLRTGRPSNQPQHF,TGTGCCAGCAGCCTACGGACAGGACGACCTAGCAATCAGCCCCAGCATTTT
TRBV29-1,many,TRBJ1-3,-,CSVEGPSRVTLSSGNTIYF,TGCAGCGTTGAAGGACCAAGTCGGGTTACGCTCAGCTCTGGAAACACCATATATTTT
TRBV28,-,TRBJ2-7,TRBD1,CASSLRDRGMYEQYF,TGTGCCAGCAGTTTACGGGACAGGGGAATGTACGAGCAGTACTTC
TRBV5-1,many,TRBJ2-3,TRBD1,CASSLEWTGGTDTQYF,TGTGCCAGCAGCTTAGAGTGGACAGGGGGCACAGATACGCAGTATTTT
TRBV11-2,many,TRBJ2-7,-,CASSLDRGTGEQYF,TGTGCCAGCAGCTTAGATCGGGGCACAGGCGAGCAGTACTTC
TRBV5-5,few,TRBJ2-3,-,CASSSRTLRMYF,TGTGCCAGCAGCTCCCGGACCCTGAGAATGTATTTT
TRBV6-1,many,TRBJ2-5,TRBD2,CASKWGGGTQYF,TGTGCCAGCAAGTGGGGCGGGGGGACCCAGTACTTC
TRBV24-1,-,TRBJ1-4,-,CATSAGVSNEKLFF,TGTGCCACCAGTGCCGGAGTCTCTAATGAAAAACTGTTTTTT
TRBV29-1,many,TRBJ2-7,TRBD1,CSVVSGTGNEQYF,TGCAGCGTTGTTTCCGGGACAGGAAACGAGCAGTACTTC
TRBV20-1,many,TRBJ2-3,-,CSAPIDGRSTDTQYF,TGCAGTGCTCCAATCGACGGTAGGAGCACAGATACGCAGTATTTT
TRBV7-2,many,TRBJ2-5,-,CASSPRGHAETQYF,TGTGCCAGCAGCCCCAGGGGCCACGCCGAGACCCAGTACTTC
TRBV3-1,many,TRBJ1-2,-,CASSPYRVGYGYTF,TGTGCCAGCAGCCCCTACAGGGTCGGCTATGGCTACACCTTC
TRBV7-2,-,TRBJ1-5,-,CASSLGGVINQPQHF,TGTGCCAGCAGCTTAGGGGGGGTGATCAATCAGCCCCAGCATTTT
TRBV15,few,TRBJ1-5,-,CATSRESGHNQPQHF,TGTGCCACCAGCAGAGAATCAGGGCACAATCAGCCCCAGCATTTT
TRBV2,-,TRBJ1-2,-,CASSELGAHF,TGTGCCAGCAGTGAACTGGGGGCCCACTTC
TRBV7-2,-,TRBJ2-4,TRBD1,CASSLNRGENIQYF,TGTGCCAGCAGCTTAAACAGGGGGGAAAACATTCAGTACTTC
TRBV12-3/TRBV12-4,many,TRBJ2-7,-,CASRKQGTEQYF,TGTGCCAGCAGAAAACAGGGAACCGAGCAGTACTTC
TRBV6-1,many,TRBJ1-1,-,CASSQGQAFF,TGTGCCAGCAGCCAAGGGCAAGCTTTCTTT
TRBV25-1,many,TRBJ1-6,-,CASSDLSELDSPLHF,TGTGCCAGCAGTGATCTTAGTGAATTGGATTCACCCCTCCACTTT
TRBV20-1,few,TRBJ1-3,-,CSAKQGNTIYF,TGCAGTGCCAAACAGGGAAACACCATATATTTT
TRBV19,many,TRBJ2-2,-,CASSSTLRVGNTGELFF,TGTGCCAGTAGCTCTACCCTCAGGGTGGGGAACACCGGGGAGCTGTTTTTT
TRBV12-3/TRBV12-4,many,TRBJ2-1,TRBD2,CATRLAGGPHEQFF,TGTGCCACACGACTAGCGGGAGGTCCCCATGAGCAGTTCTTC
TRBV12-3/TRBV12-4,many,TRBJ2-1,TRBD2,CASSLALAGVSEQFF,TGTGCCAGCAGTTTAGCACTAGCGGGAGTAAGTGAGCAGTTCTTC
TRBV9,many,TRBJ2-1,-,CASSKQGGSYNEQFF,TGTGCCAGCAGCAAGCAGGGGGGCTCCTACAATGAGCAGTTCTTC